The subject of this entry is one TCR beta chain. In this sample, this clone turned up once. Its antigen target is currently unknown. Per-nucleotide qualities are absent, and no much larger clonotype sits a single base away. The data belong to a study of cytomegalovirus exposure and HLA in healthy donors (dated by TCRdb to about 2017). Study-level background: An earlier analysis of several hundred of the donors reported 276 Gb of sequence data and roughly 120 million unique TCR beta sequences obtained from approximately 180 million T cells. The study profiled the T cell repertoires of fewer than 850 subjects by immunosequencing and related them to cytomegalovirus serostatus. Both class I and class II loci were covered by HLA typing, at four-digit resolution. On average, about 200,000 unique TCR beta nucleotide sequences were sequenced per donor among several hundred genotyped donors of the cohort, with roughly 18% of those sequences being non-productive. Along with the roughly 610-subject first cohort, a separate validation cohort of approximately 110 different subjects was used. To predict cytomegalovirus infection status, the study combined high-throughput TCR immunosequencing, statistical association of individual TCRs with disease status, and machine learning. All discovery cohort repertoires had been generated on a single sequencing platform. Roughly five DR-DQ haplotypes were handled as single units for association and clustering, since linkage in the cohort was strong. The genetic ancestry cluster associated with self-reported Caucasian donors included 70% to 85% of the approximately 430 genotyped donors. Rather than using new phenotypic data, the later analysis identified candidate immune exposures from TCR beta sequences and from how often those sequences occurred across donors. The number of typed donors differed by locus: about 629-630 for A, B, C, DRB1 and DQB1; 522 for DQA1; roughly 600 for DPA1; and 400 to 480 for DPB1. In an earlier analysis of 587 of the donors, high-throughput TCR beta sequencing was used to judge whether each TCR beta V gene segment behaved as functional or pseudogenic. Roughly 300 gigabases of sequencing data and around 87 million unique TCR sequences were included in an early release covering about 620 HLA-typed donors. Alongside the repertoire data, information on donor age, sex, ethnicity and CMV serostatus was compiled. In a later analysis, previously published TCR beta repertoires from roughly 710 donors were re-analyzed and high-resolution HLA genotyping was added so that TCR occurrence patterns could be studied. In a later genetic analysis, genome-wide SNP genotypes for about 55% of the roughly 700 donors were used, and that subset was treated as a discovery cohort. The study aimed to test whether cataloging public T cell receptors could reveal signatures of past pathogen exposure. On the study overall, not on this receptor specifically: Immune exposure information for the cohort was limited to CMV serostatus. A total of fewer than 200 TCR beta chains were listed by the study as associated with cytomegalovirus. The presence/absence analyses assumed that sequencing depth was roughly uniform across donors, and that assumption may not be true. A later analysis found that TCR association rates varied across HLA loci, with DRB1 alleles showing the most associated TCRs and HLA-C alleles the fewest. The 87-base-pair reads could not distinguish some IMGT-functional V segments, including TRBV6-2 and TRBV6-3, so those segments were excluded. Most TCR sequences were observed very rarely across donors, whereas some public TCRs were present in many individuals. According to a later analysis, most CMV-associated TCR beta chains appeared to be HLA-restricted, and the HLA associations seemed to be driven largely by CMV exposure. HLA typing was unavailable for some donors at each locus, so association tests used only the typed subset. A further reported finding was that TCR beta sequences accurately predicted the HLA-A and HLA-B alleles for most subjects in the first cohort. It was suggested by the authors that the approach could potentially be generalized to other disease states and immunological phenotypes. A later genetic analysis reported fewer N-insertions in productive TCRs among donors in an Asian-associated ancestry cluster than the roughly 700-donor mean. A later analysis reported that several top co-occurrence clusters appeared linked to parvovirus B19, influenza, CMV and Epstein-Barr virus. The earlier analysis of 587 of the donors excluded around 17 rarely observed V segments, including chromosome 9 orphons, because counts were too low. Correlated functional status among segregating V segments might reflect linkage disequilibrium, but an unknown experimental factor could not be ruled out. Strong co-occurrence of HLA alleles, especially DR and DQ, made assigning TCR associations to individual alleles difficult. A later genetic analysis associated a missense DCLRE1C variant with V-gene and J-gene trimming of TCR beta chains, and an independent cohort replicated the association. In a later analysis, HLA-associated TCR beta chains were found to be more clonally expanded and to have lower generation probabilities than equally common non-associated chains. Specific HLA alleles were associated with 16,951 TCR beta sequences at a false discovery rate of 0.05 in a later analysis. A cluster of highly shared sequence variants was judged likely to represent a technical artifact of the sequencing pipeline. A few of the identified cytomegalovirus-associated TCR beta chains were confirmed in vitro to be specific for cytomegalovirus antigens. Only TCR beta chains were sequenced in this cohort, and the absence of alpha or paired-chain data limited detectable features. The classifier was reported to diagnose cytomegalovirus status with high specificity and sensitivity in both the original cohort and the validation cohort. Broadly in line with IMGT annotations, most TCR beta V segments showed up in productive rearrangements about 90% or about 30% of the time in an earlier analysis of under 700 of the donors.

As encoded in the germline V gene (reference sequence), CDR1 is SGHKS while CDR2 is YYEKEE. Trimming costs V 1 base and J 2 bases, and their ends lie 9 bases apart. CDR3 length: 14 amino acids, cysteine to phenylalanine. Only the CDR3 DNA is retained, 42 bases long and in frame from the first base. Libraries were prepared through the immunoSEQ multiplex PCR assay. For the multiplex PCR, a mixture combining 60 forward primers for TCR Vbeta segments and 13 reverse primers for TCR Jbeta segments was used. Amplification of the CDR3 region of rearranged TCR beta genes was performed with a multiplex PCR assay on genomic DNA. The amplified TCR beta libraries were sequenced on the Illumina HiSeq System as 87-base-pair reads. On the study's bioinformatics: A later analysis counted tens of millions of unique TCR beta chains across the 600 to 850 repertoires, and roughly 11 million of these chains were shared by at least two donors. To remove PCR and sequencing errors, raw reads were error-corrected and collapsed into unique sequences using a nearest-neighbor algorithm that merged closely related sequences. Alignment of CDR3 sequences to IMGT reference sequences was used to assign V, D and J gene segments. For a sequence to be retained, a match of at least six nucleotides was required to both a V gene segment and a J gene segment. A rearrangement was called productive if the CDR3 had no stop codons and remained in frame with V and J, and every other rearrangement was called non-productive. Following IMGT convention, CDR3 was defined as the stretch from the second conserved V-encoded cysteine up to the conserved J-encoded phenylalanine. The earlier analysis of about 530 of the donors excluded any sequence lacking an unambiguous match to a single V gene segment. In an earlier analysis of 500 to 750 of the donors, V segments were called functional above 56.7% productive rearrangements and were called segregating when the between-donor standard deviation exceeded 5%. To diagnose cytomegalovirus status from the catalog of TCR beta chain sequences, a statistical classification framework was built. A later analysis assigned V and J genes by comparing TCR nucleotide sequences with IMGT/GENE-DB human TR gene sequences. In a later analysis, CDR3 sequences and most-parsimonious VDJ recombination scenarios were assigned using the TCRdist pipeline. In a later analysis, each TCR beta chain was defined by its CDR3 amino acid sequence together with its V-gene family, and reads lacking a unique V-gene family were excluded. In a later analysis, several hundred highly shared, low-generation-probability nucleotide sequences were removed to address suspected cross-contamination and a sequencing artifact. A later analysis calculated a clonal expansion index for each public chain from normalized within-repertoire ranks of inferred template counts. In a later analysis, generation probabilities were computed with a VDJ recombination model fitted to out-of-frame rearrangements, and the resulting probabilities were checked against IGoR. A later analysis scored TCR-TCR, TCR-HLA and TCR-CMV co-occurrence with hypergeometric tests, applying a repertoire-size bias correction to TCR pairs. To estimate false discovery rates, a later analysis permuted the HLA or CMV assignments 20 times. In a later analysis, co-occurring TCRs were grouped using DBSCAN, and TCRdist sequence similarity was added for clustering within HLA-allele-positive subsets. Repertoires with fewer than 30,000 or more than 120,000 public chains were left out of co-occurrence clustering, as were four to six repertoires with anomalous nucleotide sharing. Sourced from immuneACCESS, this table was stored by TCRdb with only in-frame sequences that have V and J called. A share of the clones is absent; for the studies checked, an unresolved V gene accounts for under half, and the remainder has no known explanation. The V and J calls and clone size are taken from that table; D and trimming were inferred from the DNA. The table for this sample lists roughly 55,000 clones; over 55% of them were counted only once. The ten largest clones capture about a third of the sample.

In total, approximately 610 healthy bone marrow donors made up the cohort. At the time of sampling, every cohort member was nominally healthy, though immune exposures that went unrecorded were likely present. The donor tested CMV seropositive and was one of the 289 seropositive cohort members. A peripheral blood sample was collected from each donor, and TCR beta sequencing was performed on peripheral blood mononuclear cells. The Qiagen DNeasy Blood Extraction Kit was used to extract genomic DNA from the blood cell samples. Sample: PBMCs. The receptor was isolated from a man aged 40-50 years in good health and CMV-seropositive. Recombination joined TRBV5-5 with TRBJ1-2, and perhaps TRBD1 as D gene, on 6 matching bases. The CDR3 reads CASSLSGQNYGYTF. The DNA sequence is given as TGTGCCAGCAGCTTGTCTGGACAGAACTATGGCTACACCTTC.